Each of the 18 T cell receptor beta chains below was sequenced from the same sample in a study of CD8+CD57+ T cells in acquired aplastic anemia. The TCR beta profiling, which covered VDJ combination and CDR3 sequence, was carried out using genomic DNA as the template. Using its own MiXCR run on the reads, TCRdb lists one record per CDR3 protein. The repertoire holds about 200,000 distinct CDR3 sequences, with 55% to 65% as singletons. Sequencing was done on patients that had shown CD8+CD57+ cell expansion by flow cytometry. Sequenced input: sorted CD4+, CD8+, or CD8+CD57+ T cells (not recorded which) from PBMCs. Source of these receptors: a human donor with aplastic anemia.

As DNA, the CDR3 is TGTGCCAGCAGGCAGGGGACCTATAACTATGGCTACACCTTC. Translated: CASRQGTYNYGYTF. The V call is TRBV12-3 or TRBV12-4, the J call TRBJ1-2, with a weak D call TRBD1 (6 bases). There are 14 residues in the CDR3. The V gene lost 6 bases and the J gene lost 1 base, with 12 bases spanning the gap.

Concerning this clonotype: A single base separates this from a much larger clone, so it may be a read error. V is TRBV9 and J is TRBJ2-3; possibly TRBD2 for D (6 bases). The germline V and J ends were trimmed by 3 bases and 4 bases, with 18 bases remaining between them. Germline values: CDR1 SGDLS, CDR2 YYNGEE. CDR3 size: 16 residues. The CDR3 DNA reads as TGTGCCAGCAGCGGACCAGACGGATCTAGCGCAGATACGCAGTATTTT. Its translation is CASSGPDGSSADTQYF.

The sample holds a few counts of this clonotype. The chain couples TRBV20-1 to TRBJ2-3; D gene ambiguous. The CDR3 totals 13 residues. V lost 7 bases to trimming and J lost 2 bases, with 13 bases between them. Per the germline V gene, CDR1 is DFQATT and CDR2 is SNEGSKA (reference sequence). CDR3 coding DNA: TGCAGTGTCTTGGAAGACCTCACAGATACGCAGTATTTT. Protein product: CSVLEDLTDTQYF.

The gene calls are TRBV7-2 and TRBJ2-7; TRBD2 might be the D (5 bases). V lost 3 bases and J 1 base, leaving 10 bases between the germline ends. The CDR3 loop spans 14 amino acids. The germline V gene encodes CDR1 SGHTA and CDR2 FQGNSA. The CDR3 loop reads CASSFYSGSYEQYF. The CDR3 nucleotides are TGTGCCAGCAGCTTTTATTCGGGGTCCTACGAGCAGTACTTC.

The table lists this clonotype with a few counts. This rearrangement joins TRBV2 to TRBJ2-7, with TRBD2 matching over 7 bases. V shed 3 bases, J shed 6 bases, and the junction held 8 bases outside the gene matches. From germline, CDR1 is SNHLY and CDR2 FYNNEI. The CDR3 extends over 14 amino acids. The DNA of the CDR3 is TGTGCCAGCAGTGATACCGGACTAGTGGGCGAGCAGTACTTC. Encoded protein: CASSDTGLVGEQYF.

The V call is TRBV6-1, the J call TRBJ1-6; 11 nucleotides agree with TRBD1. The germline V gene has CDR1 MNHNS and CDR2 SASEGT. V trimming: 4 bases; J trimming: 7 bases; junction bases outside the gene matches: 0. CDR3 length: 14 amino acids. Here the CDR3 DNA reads TGTGCCAGCAGTGGGACAGGGGGCAATTCACCCCTCCACTTT. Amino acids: CASSGTGGNSPLHF.

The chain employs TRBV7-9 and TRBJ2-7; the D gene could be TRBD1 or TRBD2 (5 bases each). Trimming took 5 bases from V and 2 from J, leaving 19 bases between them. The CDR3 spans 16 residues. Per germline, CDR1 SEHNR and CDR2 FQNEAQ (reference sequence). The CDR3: CASSHVLGTAPYEQYF. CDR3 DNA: TGTGCCAGCAGCCATGTCCTCGGGACGGCCCCCTACGAGCAGTACTTC.

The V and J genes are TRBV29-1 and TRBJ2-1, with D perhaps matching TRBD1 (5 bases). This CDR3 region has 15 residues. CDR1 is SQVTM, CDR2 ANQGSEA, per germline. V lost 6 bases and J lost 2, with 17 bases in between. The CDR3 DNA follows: TGCAGCGTCAAACGAGGAACAGGAGCCTACAATGAGCAGTTCTTC. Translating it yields CSVKRGTGAYNEQFF.

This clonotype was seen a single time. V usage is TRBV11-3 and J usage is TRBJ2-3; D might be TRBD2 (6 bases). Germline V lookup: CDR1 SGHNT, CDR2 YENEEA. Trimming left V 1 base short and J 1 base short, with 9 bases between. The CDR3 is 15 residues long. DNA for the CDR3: TGTGCCAGCAGCTTAGGTCGGAGGGGCACAGATACGCAGTATTTT. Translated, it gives CASSLGRRGTDTQYF.

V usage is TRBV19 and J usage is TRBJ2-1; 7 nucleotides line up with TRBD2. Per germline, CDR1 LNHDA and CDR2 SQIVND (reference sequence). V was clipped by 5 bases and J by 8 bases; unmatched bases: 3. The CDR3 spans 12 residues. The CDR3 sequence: CASSFGLDEQFF. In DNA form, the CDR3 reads TGTGCCAGTAGTTTCGGACTAGATGAGCAGTTCTTC. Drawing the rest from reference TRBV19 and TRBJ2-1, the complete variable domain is DGGITQSPKYLFRKEGQNVTLSCEQNLNHDAMYWYRQDPGQGLRLIYYSQIVNDFQKGDIAEGYSVSREKKESFPLTVTSAQKNPTAFYLCASSFGLDEQFFGPGTRLTVL.

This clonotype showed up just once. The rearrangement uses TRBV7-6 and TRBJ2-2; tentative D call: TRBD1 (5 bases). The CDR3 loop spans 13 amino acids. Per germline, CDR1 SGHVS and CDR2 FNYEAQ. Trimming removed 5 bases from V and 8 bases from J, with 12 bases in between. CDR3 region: CASSLGASGELFF. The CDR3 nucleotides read TGTGCCAGCAGCCTAGGGGCGTCGGGGGAGCTGTTTTTT.

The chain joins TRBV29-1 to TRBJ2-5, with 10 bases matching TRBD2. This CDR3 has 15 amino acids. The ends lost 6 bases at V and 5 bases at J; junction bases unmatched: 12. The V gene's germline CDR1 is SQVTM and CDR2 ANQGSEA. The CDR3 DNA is TGCAGCGTCCGTATTCGAGCGGGAGGGCTGGAGACCCAGTACTTC. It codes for CSVRIRAGGLETQYF.

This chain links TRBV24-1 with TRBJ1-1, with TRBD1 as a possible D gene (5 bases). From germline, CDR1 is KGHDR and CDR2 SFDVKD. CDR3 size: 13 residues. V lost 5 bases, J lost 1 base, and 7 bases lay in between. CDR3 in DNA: TGTGCCACCAGTGTCACAGGGAACACTGAAGCTTTCTTT. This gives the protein CATSVTGNTEAFF.

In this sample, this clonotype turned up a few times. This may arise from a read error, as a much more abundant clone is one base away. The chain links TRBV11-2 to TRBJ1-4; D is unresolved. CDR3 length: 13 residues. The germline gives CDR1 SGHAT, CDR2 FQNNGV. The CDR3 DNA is TGTGCCAGCAGCTTAATGGGAGGTGAAAGACTGTTTTTT. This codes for CASSLMGGERLFF.

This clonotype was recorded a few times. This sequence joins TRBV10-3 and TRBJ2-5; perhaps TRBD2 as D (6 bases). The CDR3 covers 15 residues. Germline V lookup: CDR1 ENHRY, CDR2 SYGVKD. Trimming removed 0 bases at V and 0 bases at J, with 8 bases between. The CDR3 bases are TGTGCCATCAGTGAGTCGGAGGGATACCAAGAGACCCAGTACTTC. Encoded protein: CAISESEGYQETQYF.

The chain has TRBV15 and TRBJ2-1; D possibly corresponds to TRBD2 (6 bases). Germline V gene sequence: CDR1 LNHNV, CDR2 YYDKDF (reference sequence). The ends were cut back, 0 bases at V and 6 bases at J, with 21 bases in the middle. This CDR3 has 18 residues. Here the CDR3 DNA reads TGTGCCACCAGCAGAGATGGGGCTAGCGCTGTTGGTGTCAATGAGCAGTTCTTC. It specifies CATSRDGASAVGVNEQFF. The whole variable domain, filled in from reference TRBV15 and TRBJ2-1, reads DAMVIQNPRYQVTQFGKPVTLSCSQTLNHNVMYWYQQKSSQAPKLLFHYYDKDFNNEADTPDNFQSRRPNTSFCFLDIRSPGLGDTAMYLCATSRDGASAVGVNEQFFGPGTRLTVL.

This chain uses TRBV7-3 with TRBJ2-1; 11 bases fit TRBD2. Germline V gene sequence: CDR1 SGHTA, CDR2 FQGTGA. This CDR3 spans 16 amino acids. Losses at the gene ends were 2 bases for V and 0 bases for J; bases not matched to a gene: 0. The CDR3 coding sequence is TGTGCCAGCAGCTTAGGACTAGCGGGCTCCTACAATGAGCAGTTCTTC. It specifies CASSLGLAGSYNEQFF.

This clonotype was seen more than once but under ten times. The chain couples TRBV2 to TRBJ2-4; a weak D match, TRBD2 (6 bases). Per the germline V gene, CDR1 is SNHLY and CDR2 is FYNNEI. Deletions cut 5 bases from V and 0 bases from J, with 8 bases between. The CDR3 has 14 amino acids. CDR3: CASSRGLAKNIQYF. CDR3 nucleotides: TGTGCCAGCAGTAGGGGACTAGCCAAAAACATTCAGTACTTC.